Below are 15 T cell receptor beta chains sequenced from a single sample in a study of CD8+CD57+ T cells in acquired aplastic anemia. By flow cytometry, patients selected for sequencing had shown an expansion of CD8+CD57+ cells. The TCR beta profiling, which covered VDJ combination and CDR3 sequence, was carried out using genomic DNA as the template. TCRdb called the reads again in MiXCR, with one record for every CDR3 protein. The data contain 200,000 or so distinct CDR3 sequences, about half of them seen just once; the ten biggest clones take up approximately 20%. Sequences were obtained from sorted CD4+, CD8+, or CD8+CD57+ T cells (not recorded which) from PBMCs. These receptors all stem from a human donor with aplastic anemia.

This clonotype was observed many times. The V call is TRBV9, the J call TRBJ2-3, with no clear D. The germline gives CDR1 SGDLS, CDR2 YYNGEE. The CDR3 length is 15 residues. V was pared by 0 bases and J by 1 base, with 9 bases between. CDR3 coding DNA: TGTGCCAGCAGCGTAGTACCCGGAGGCACAGATACGCAGTATTTT. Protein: CASSVVPGGTDTQYF.

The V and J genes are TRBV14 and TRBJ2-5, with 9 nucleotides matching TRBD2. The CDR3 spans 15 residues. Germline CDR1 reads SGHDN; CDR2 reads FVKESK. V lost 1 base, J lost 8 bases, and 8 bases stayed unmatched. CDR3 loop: CASSQALRTSDTQYF. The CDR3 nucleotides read TGTGCCAGCAGCCAAGCTCTGCGGACTAGCGATACCCAGTACTTC.

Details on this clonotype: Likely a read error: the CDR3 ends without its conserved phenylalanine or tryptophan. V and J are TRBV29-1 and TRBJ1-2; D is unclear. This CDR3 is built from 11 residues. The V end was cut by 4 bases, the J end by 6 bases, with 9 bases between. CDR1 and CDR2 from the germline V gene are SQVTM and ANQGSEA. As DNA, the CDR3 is TGCAGCGTTGGGGCCGTGGATGGCTACACCATC. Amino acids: CSVGAVDGYTI.

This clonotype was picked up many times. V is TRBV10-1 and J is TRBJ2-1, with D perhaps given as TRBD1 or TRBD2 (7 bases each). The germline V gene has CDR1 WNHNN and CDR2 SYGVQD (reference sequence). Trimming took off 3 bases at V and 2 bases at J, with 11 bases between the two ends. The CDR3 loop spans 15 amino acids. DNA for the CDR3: TGCGCCAGCAGTGATCAGGGGGGGGCCTACAATGAGCAGTTCTTC. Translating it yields CASSDQGGAYNEQFF.

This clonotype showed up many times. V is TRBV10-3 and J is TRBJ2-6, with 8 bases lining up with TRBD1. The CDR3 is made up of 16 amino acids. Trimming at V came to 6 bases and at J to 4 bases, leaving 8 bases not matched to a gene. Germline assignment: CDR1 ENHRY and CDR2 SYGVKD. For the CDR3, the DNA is TGTGCCATCAGCCCGACAGGGGTAACCGGGGCCAACGTCCTGACTTTC. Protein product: CAISPTGVTGANVLTF.

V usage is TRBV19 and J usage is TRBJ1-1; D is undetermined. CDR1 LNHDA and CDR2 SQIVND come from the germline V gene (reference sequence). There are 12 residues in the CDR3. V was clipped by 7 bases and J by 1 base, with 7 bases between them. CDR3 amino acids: CASNLWNTEAFF. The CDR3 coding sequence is TGTGCCAGTAACTTATGGAACACTGAAGCTTTCTTT. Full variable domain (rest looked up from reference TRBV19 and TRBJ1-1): DGGITQSPKYLFRKEGQNVTLSCEQNLNHDAMYWYRQDPGQGLRLIYYSQIVNDFQKGDIAEGYSVSREKKESFPLTVTSAQKNPTAFYLCASNLWNTEAFFGQGTRLTVV.

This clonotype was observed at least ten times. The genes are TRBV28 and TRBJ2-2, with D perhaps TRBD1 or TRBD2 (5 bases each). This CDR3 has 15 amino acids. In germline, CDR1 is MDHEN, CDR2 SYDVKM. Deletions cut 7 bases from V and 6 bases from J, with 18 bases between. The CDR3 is CASTRSGTRAGELFF. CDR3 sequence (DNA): TGTGCCAGCACCCGATCGGGGACGCGGGCCGGGGAGCTGTTTTTT.

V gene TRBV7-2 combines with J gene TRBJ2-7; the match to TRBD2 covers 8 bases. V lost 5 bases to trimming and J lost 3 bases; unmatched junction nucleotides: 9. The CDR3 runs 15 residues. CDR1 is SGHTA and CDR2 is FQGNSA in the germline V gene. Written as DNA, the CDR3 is TGTGCCAGCAGCCTGGGGGGCGGGGGGCTCTACGAGCAGTACTTC. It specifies CASSLGGGGLYEQYF. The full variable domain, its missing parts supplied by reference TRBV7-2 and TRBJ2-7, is GAGVSQSPSNKVTEKGKDVELRCDPISGHTALYWYRQSLGQGLEFLIYFQGNSAPDKSGLPSDRFSAERTGGSVSTLTIQRTQQEDSAVYLCASSLGGGGLYEQYFGPGTRLTVT.

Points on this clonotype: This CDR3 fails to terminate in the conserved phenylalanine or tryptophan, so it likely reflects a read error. CDR3 nucleotides: TGTGCCAGCTCACCACCGAGGACAGGTCAAGAGACCCAGTACTCC. Its translation: CASSPPRTGQETQYS. The chain couples TRBV7-8 to TRBJ2-5; 7 nucleotides align to TRBD1. J lost 2 bases, V lost 8 bases, and 11 bases had no gene match. Germline assignment: CDR1 SGHVS and CDR2 FQNEAQ. The CDR3 has 15 amino acids.

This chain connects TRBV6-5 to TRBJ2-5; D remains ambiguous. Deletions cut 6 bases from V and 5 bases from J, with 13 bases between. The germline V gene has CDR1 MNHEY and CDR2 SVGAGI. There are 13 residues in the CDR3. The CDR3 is CASRPVGRETQYF. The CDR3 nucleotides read TGTGCCAGCAGACCGGTGGGCAGGGAGACCCAGTACTTC.

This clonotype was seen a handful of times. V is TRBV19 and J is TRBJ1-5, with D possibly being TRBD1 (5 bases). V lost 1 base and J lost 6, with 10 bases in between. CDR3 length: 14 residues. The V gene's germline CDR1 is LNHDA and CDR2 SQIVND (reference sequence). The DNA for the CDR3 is TGTGCCAGTAGTATAGTGGGACGGGGTCAGCCCCAGCATTTT. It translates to CASSIVGRGQPQHF.

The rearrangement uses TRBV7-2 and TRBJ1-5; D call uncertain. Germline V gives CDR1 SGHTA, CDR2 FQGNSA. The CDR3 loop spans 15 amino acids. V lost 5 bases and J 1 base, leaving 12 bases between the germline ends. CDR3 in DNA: TGTGCCAGCAGCCGACGTTACACCAGCAATCAGCCCCAGCATTTT. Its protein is CASSRRYTSNQPQHF.

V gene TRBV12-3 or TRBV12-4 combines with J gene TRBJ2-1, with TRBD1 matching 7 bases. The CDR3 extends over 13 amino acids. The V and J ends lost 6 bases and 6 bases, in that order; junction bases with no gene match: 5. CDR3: CASSLTGSNEQFF. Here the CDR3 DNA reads TGTGCCAGCAGCCTGACAGGGAGCAATGAGCAGTTCTTC.

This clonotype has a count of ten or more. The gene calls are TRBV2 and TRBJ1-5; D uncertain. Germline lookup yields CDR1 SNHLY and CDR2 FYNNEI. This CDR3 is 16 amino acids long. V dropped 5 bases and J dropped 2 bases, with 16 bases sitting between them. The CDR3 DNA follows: TGTGCCAGCAGTTACACGGGAGGGCTACGCAATCAGCCCCAGCATTTT. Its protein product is CASSYTGGLRNQPQHF.

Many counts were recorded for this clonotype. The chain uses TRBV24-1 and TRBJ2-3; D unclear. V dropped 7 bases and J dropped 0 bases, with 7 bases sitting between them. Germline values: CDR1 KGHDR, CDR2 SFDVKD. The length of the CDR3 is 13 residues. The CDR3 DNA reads TGTGCCACCAGCTCCTCTAGCACAGATACGCAGTATTTT. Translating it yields CATSSSSTDTQYF.